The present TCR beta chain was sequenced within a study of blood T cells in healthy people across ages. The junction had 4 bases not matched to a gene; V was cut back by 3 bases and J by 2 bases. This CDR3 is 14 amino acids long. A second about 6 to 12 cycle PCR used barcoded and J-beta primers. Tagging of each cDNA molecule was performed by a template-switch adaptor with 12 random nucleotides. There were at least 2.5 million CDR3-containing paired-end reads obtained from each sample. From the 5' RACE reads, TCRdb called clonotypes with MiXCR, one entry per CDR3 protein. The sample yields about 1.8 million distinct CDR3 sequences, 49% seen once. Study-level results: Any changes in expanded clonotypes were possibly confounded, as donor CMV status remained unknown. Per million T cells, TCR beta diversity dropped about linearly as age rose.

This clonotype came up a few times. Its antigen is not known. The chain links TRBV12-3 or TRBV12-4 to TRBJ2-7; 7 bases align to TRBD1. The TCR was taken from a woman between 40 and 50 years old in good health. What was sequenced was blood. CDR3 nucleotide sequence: TGTGCCAGCAGTTTGACCCAGGGGGCCTACGAGCAGTACTTC. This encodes CASSLTQGAYEQYF.